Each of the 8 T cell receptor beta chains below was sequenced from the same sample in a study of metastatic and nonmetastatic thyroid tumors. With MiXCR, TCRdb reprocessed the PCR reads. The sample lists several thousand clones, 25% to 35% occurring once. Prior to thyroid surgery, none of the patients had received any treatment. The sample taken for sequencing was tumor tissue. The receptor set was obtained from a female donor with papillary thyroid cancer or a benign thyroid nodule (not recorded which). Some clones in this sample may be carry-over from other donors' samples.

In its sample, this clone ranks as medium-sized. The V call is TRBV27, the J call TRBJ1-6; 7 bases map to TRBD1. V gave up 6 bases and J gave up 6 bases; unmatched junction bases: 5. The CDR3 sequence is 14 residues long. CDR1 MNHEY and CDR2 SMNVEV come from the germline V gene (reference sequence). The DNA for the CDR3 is TGTGCCAGCAGGTCAGGGGGAATTAATTCACCCCTCCACTTT. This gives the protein CASRSGGINSPLHF.

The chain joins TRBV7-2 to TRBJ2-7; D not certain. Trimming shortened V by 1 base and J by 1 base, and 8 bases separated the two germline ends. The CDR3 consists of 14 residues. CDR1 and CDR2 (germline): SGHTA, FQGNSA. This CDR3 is CASSLGGPSYEQYF. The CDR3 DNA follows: TGTGCCAGCAGCTTAGGTGGGCCTTCCTACGAGCAGTACTTC.

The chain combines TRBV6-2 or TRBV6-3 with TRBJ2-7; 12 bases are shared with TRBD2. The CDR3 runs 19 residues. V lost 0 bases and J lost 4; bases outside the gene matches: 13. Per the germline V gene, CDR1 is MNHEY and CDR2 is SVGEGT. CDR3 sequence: CASSYSNPLAGGLWYEQYF. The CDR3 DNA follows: TGTGCCAGCAGTTACTCGAACCCCCTAGCGGGAGGGCTCTGGTACGAGCAGTACTTC.

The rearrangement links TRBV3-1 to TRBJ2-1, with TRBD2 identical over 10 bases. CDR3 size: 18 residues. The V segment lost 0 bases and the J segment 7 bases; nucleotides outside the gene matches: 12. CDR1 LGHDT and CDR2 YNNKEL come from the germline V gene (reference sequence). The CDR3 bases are TGTGCCAGCAGCCAAGAAGGTCGGGTAGCGGGGGGTCTTAATGAGCAGTTCTTC. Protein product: CASSQEGRVAGGLNEQFF.

In DNA form, the CDR3 reads TGCAGTGCTAGAGGCGGAGCAGGGGGAGATGAGACCCAGTACTTC. The encoded protein is CSARGGAGGDETQYF. The chain is built from TRBV20-1 and TRBJ2-5; 7 bases align to TRBD1. This CDR3 contains 15 residues. V gave up 1 base and J gave up 5 bases; unmatched junction bases: 10. CDR1 is DFQATT, CDR2 SNEGSKA, per germline (reference sequence).

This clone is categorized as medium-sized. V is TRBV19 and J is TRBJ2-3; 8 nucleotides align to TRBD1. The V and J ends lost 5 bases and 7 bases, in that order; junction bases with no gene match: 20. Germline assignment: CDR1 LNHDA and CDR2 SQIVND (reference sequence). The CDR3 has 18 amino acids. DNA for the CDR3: TGTGCCAGTAGTCCACGGTTCGGGACAGGCCCTGGGGTGAATACGCAGTATTTT. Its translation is CASSPRFGTGPGVNTQYF.

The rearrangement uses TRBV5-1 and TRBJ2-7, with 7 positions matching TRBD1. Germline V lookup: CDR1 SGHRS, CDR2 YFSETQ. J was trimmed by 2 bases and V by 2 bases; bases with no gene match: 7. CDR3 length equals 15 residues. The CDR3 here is CASSFAGTVTYEQYF. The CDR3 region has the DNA TGCGCCAGCAGCTTTGCCGGGACAGTTACCTACGAGCAGTACTTC.

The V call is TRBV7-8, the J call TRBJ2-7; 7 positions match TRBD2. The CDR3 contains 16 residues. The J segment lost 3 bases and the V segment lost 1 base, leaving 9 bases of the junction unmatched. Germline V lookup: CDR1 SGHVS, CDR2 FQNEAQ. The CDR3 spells CASSLVSSGFLYEQYF. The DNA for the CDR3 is TGTGCCAGCAGCTTAGTCTCTAGCGGATTTCTCTACGAGCAGTACTTC.